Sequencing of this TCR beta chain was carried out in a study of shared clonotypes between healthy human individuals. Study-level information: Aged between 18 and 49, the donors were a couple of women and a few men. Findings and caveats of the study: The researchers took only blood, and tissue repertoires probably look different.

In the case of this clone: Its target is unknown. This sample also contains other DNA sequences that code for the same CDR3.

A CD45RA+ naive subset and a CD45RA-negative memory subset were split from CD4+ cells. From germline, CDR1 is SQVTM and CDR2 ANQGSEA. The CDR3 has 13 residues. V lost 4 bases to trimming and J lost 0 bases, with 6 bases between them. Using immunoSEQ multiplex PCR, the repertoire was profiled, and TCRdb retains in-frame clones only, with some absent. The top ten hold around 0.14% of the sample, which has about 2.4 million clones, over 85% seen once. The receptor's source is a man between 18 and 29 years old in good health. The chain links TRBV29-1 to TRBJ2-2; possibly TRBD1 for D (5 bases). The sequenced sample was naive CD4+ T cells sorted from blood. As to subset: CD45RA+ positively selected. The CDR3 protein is CSVGTTNTGELFF. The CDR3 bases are TGCAGCGTTGGGACAACGAACACCGGGGAGCTGTTTTTT.